These T cell receptor beta chains were read from a single sample in a study of blood T cells in healthy people across ages. TCRdb fed the 5' RACE reads into MiXCR, producing one record per CDR3 protein. The table shows 270,000 or so distinct CDR3 sequences, with roughly 26% occurring only once. What was sequenced was blood. These receptors originate from a woman in her 70s in good health. CDR3s include the opening cysteine and the closing phenylalanine or tryptophan. The D gene is left open where the match is weak. Only some rows state a clone size, as once, few, many or a class for expanded clones.

>.|few|TRBJ2-4|14|TRBV28
CASSWIGAKNIQYF
TGTGCCAGCAGTTGGATTGGGGCCAAAAACATTCAGTACTTC
>.|many|TRBJ2-4|11|TRBV12-3/TRBV12-4
CASSPSGIQYF
TGTGCCAGCAGCCCCAGTGGTATTCAGTACTTC
>.|few|TRBJ2-5|13|TRBV27
CASSETIRETQYF
TGTGCCAGCAGTGAAACCATACGGGAGACCCAGTACTTC
>.|.|TRBJ1-3|15|TRBV5-1
CASSLGQDSGNTIYF
TGCGCCAGCAGCTTGGGTCAGGACTCTGGAAACACCATATATTTT
>TRBD2|.|TRBJ2-2|15|TRBV6-1
CASSESSGRTGELFF
TGTGCCAGCAGTGAATCCAGCGGGAGAACCGGGGAGCTGTTTTTT
>TRBD2|few|TRBJ2-1|17|TRBV29-1
CSVEAFLRSGSANEQFF
TGCAGCGTTGAAGCCTTTTTGCGTAGCGGGAGTGCAAATGAGCAGTTCTTC
>.|few|TRBJ1-2|14|TRBV12-3/TRBV12-4
CASSHRVRNYGYTF
TGTGCCAGCAGTCACAGGGTCCGTAACTATGGCTACACCTTC
>TRBD1|.|TRBJ1-2|14|TRBV7-2
CASSPPRQGYGYTF
TGTGCCAGCAGCCCCCCCAGACAGGGGTATGGCTACACCTTC
>.|few|TRBJ2-5|14|TRBV5-1
CASSLMGPAETQYF
TGCGCCAGCAGCTTGATGGGGCCCGCGGAGACCCAGTACTTC
>TRBD2|.|TRBJ2-4|18|TRBV7-2
CASSLDPGGRAGKNIQYF
TGTGCCAGCAGCTTAGATCCCGGCGGGAGGGCCGGCAAAAACATTCAGTACTTC
>.|few|TRBJ2-5|12|TRBV24-1
CATSGGTETQYF
TGTGCCACCAGTGGAGGGACCGAGACCCAGTACTTC
>TRBD2|few|TRBJ2-5|13|TRBV20-1
CSAPHLAEETQYF
TGCAGTGCTCCCCATCTAGCGGAAGAGACCCAGTACTTC
>.|few|TRBJ2-2|17|TRBV5-1
CATGPLAGLTNTGELFF
TGCGCCACCGGCCCTCTCGCGGGCCTAACGAACACCGGGGAGCTGTTTTTT
>.|few|TRBJ2-2|15|TRBV5-1
CASSLAGREGGELFF
TGCGCCAGCAGCTTGGCCGGCCGTGAAGGCGGGGAGCTGTTTTTT
>.|few|TRBJ2-1|15|TRBV6-5
CASATGDGQYNEQFF
TGTGCCAGCGCCACGGGGGACGGTCAGTACAATGAGCAGTTCTTC
>TRBD1|few|TRBJ1-2|17|TRBV3-1
CASSQGPDRGLFRGYTF
TGTGCCAGCAGCCAAGGCCCCGACAGGGGATTATTTCGGGGCTACACCTTC
>.|.|TRBJ2-1|13|TRBV28
CASSRPGYNEQFF
TGTGCCAGCAGCCGACCCGGATACAATGAGCAGTTCTTC
>TRBD2|few|TRBJ2-1|16|TRBV24-1
CATSEAGTKKYNEQFF
TGTGCCACCAGTGAGGCCGGGACTAAAAAATACAATGAGCAGTTCTTC
>TRBD1|.|TRBJ1-1|17|TRBV20-1
CSASPSGQGALNTEAFF
TGCAGTGCTAGTCCCTCGGGACAGGGGGCACTGAACACTGAAGCTTTCTTT
>.|few|TRBJ2-1|12|TRBV20-1
CSARPFQPEQFF
TGCAGTGCGAGACCTTTCCAACCTGAGCAGTTCTTC
>.|.|TRBJ2-1|12|TRBV5-1
CASTPNGGEQFF
TGCGCCAGCACCCCAAATGGCGGGGAGCAGTTCTTC
>.|few|TRBJ1-3|16|TRBV4-2
CASSQGSPGAGNTIYF
TGTGCCAGCAGCCAAGGCAGCCCAGGGGCTGGAAACACCATATATTTT
>TRBD1|few|TRBJ1-1|17|TRBV28
CASSSPQHRGLGTEAFF
TGTGCCAGCAGTTCCCCTCAACACAGGGGATTGGGGACTGAAGCTTTCTTT
>TRBD2|few|TRBJ2-1|16|TRBV5-1
CAGSLVLAGGRNEQFF
TGCGCCGGCAGCTTGGTGCTAGCGGGAGGAAGAAATGAGCAGTTCTTC
>.|.|TRBJ1-6|15|TRBV13
CASSVGQSLLSPLHF
TGTGCCAGCAGCGTCGGACAGAGCCTCTTGTCACCCCTCCACTTT
>TRBD2|.|TRBJ2-7|14|TRBV7-2
CASSPGGSAGEQYF
TGTGCCAGCAGCCCGGGGGGGTCAGCGGGCGAGCAGTACTTC
>TRBD1|.|TRBJ2-1|12|TRBV20-1
CSARRPNRGQFF
TGCAGTGCTAGACGCCCAAACAGGGGCCAGTTCTTC
>.|.|TRBJ1-2|14|TRBV6-2/TRBV6-3
CASTNGWQGYGYTF
TGTGCCAGCACTAATGGGTGGCAAGGCTATGGCTACACCTTC
>TRBD2|few|TRBJ2-7|19|TRBV4-2
CASSRQGRDTSGAHYEQYF
TGTGCCAGCAGCCGACAAGGTCGGGACACTAGCGGAGCTCACTACGAGCAGTACTTC
>.|many|TRBJ2-2|16|TRBV3-1
CASSQSIPGPDGELFF
TGTGCCAGCAGCCAGAGCATCCCCGGGCCTGACGGGGAGCTGTTTTTT
>TRBD2|.|TRBJ2-3|15|TRBV28
CASSLGGGAKDTQYF
TGTGCCAGCAGTTTGGGCGGGGGGGCAAAAGATACGCAGTATTTT
>TRBD2|few|TRBJ2-1|17|TRBV7-8
CASRLPSGRRAYNEQFF
TGTGCCAGCAGGCTGCCCAGCGGGAGGCGGGCCTACAATGAGCAGTTCTTC
>.|.|TRBJ2-7|15|TRBV7-9
CASSLVDRPPYEQYF
TGTGCCAGCAGCTTAGTTGATCGTCCCCCCTACGAGCAGTACTTC
>TRBD2|few|TRBJ2-7|15|TRBV7-3
CASSTSGASSYEQYF
TGTGCCAGCAGCACTAGCGGGGCGAGCTCCTACGAGCAGTACTTC
>.|.|TRBJ2-3|15|TRBV20-1
CSASGPSISTDTQYF
TGCAGTGCTAGTGGGCCTAGCATCAGCACAGATACGCAGTATTTT
>.|few|TRBJ2-5|14|TRBV7-9
CASSAGTPKETQYF
TGTGCCAGCAGCGCCGGGACTCCCAAAGAGACCCAGTACTTC
>.|.|TRBJ1-2|14|TRBV5-5
CASSRLPGTYGYTF
TGTGCCAGCAGCCGACTGCCCGGGACCTATGGCTACACCTTC
>TRBD1|.|TRBJ1-2|17|TRBV28
CASRSTGTGSNGYGYTF
TGTGCCAGCAGAAGTACCGGGACAGGGAGTAACGGCTATGGCTACACCTTC
>TRBD2|few|TRBJ2-1|16|TRBV3-1
CASRPSGTSGHNEQLF
TGTGCCAGCAGACCAAGTGGGACTAGCGGACACAATGAGCAGCTCTTC
>TRBD2|once|TRBJ2-1|14|TRBV20-1
CSASTSGSPHEQFF
TGCAGTGCCTCGACTAGCGGGAGTCCCCATGAGCAGTTCTTC
>TRBD1|few|TRBJ2-7|13|TRBV20-1
CSVPGQGSYEQYF
TGCAGTGTTCCGGGACAGGGGTCCTACGAGCAGTACTTC
>.|once|TRBJ2-6|17|TRBV4-2
CASSQDPGVSGANVLTF
TGTGCCAGCAGCCAAGATCCAGGTGTCTCTGGGGCCAACGTCCTGACTTTC
>.|.|TRBJ2-4|14|TRBV9
CASSVGSRADIQYF
TGTGCCAGCAGCGTAGGATCGAGGGCGGACATTCAGTACTTC
>.|many|TRBJ1-4|13|TRBV13
CASQGQLGEKLFF
TGTGCCAGCCAAGGACAACTTGGAGAAAAACTGTTTTTT
>TRBD2|many|TRBJ2-7|16|TRBV4-3
CASSRGPGSGSNEQYF
TGCGCCAGCAGCCGAGGACCTGGAAGCGGGAGTAACGAGCAGTACTTC
>TRBD1|.|TRBJ2-7|15|TRBV14
CASGQYLGQGYEQYF
TGTGCCAGCGGCCAATACTTGGGACAGGGCTACGAGCAGTACTTC
>TRBD2|.|TRBJ2-1|15|TRBV20-1
CSASGLAGGQNEQFF
TGCAGTGCTAGCGGGTTAGCGGGAGGGCAAAATGAGCAGTTCTTC
>.|many|TRBJ1-1|11|TRBV3-1
CASGGNTEAFF
TGTGCCAGCGGGGGAAACACTGAAGCTTTCTTT
>.|.|TRBJ1-5|14|TRBV6-5
CASSYGGSGQPQHF
TGTGCCAGCAGTTACGGGGGCTCGGGGCAGCCCCAGCATTTT
>TRBD1|few|TRBJ2-7|15|TRBV27
CASSLGTGLKGEQYF
TGTGCCAGCAGTTTGGGGACAGGGTTAAAGGGCGAGCAGTACTTC
>TRBD2|.|TRBJ2-5|17|TRBV29-1
CSVERFASGSARETQYF
TGCAGCGTTGAACGCTTCGCTAGCGGGAGCGCCAGGGAGACTCAGTACTTC
>TRBD2|.|TRBJ2-6|17|TRBV25-1
CASARSGRSSGANVLTF
TGTGCCAGTGCCCGTAGCGGGAGAAGCTCTGGGGCCAACGTCCTGACTTTC
>.|.|TRBJ2-7|12|TRBV29-1
CSVGAGSDEQYF
TGCAGCGTTGGGGCAGGGTCAGACGAGCAGTACTTC
>.|few|TRBJ2-1|15|TRBV7-2
CASSLGGGFSNEQFF
TGTGCCAGCAGCCTAGGGGGTGGGTTTAGCAATGAGCAGTTCTTC
>.|.|TRBJ1-5|17|TRBV5-6
CASSLRQGTYSNQPQHF
TGTGCCAGCAGCTTGAGGCAGGGGACGTATAGCAATCAGCCCCAGCATTTT